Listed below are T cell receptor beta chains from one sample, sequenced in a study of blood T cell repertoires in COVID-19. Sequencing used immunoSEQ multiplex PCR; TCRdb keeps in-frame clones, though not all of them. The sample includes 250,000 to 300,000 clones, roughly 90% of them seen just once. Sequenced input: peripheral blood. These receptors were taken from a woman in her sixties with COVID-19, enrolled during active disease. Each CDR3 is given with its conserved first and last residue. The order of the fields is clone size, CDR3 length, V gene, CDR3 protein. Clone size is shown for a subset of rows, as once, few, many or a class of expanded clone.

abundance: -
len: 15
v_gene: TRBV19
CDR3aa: CASSSFLGADYGYTF

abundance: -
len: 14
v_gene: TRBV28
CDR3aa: CASSPPTGNTEAFF

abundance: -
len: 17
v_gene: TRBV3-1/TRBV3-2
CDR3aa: CASSQGTGGRGRFEQYF

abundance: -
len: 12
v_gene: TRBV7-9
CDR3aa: CASSLEPEKLFF

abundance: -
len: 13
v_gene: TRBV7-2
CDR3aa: CASSLGGGQPQHF

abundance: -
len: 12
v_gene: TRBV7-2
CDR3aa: CASSLSYNEQFF

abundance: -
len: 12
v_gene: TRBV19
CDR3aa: CASSPTDQPQHF

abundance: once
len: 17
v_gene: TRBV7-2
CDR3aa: CASSLDGGGTFRNEQFF

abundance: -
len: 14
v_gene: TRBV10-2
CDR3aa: CATLQGPYNSPLHF

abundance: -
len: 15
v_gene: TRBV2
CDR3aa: CASSDGRGTTDTQYF

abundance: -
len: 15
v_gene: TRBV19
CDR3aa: CASSIRDRANEKLFF

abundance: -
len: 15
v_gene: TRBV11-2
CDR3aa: CASSTGQIRDSPLHF

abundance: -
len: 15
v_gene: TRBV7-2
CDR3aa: CASSLVAAGTDTQYF